This T cell receptor (beta chain) comes out of a study of cytomegalovirus exposure and HLA in healthy donors. At the level of the study: The platform used for the 100 to 150 validation repertoires matched that of the 666 first-cohort repertoires, a later analysis reported. Study-level points and caveats: The CMV antigen specificity of a few CMV-associated chains was confirmed through in vitro analysis. For most TCR sequences rarity was the rule, although some public TCRs occurred in many donors.

The CDR3 loop spans 17 amino acids. V lost 5 bases, J lost 4 bases, and 20 bases lay in between. The germline CDR1 and CDR2 sequences are MNHEY and SMNVEV (reference sequence). Profiling relied on immunoSEQ multiplex PCR, and the TCRdb table lists in-frame clones only, not all of them. The repertoire holds approximately 88,000 clones, with roughly 96% as singletons. In regard to this clone: Its matching antigen is unknown.

The source is a woman aged 18-29 years in good health and CMV-seronegative. Sample: PBMCs. This chain uses TRBV27 with TRBJ2-2; possibly TRBD1 for D (6 bases). The CDR3 nucleotides are TGTGCCAGCAGTCCTTACCCGGACAGCCCCTCCACCGGGGAGCTGTTTTTT. Translated: CASSPYPDSPSTGELFF.